A selection of T cell receptor beta chains follows, all from one sample in a study of CD8+CD57+ T cells in acquired aplastic anemia. TCRdb analysed the reads with MiXCR anew, one entry per CDR3 protein. The table has 250,000 to 300,000 distinct CDR3 sequences, approximately 55% seen once. Sequencing used sorted CD4+, CD8+, or CD8+CD57+ T cells (not recorded which) from PBMCs. The source is a human donor with severe aplastic anemia or a healthy control (not recorded which). Both conserved end residues are part of each CDR3. Each record gives: D gene, V gene, J gene, clone size, CDR3 protein, CDR3 DNA. The D gene is left open where the match is weak. A row's size may be missing; if present it is once, few, many or a size class.

D gene: TRBD2
V gene: TRBV9
J gene: TRBJ2-7
clone size: many
CDR3 protein: CASSPRASGGGYEQYF
CDR3 DNA: TGTGCCAGCAGCCCCCGGGCTAGCGGGGGGGGATACGAGCAGTACTTC

D gene: -
V gene: TRBV20-1
J gene: TRBJ2-2
clone size: -
CDR3 protein: CSAPGQNTGELFF
CDR3 DNA: TGCAGTGCTCCGGGACAGAACACCGGGGAGCTGTTTTTT

D gene: -
V gene: TRBV7-2
J gene: TRBJ1-2
clone size: -
CDR3 protein: CVIPRQDHYGYTF
CDR3 DNA: TGTGTCATCCCGAGACAGGACCACTATGGATACACCTTC

D gene: TRBD1
V gene: TRBV6-5
J gene: TRBJ1-1
clone size: many
CDR3 protein: CASSYPGTGLAFF
CDR3 DNA: TGTGCCAGCAGTTACCCCGGGACAGGACTGGCTTTCTTT

D gene: TRBD1
V gene: TRBV25-1
J gene: TRBJ1-1
clone size: -
CDR3 protein: CASSDWDFLDPGQGDTEAFF
CDR3 DNA: TGTGCCAGCAGTGATTGGGATTTTCTCGACCCGGGACAGGGAGACACTGAAGCTTTCTTT

D gene: -
V gene: TRBV6-6
J gene: TRBJ1-1
clone size: -
CDR3 protein: CANRLGGMNTEAFF
CDR3 DNA: TGTGCCAACCGCCTGGGGGGAATGAACACTGAAGCTTTCTTT

D gene: -
V gene: TRBV12-3/TRBV12-4
J gene: TRBJ1-1
clone size: many
CDR3 protein: CASSLTGLNGAEAFF
CDR3 DNA: TGTGCCAGCAGTTTAACAGGCCTTAATGGGGCTGAAGCTTTCTTT

D gene: -
V gene: TRBV7-6
J gene: TRBJ2-5
clone size: -
CDR3 protein: CASSSPTTLKTQYF
CDR3 DNA: TGTGCCAGCAGCTCCCCGACTACCCTAAAGACCCAGTACTTC

D gene: TRBD1
V gene: TRBV9
J gene: TRBJ2-7
clone size: once
CDR3 protein: CASTGTGHNEQYF
CDR3 DNA: TGTGCCAGCACCGGGACAGGGCACAACGAGCAGTACTTC

D gene: -
V gene: TRBV9
J gene: TRBJ1-6
clone size: -
CDR3 protein: CASSVEEVTYNSPLHF
CDR3 DNA: TGTGCCAGCAGCGTAGAGGAAGTGACCTATAATTCACCCCTCCACTTT

D gene: -
V gene: TRBV30
J gene: TRBJ1-2
clone size: few
CDR3 protein: CAWSVLRDYGYTF
CDR3 DNA: TGTGCCTGGAGTGTACTCAGGGACTATGGCTACACCTTC

D gene: TRBD1
V gene: TRBV19
J gene: TRBJ1-1
clone size: -
CDR3 protein: CASSIVYRGTEAFF
CDR3 DNA: TGTGCCAGTAGTATAGTTTACAGGGGAACTGAAGCTTTCTTT